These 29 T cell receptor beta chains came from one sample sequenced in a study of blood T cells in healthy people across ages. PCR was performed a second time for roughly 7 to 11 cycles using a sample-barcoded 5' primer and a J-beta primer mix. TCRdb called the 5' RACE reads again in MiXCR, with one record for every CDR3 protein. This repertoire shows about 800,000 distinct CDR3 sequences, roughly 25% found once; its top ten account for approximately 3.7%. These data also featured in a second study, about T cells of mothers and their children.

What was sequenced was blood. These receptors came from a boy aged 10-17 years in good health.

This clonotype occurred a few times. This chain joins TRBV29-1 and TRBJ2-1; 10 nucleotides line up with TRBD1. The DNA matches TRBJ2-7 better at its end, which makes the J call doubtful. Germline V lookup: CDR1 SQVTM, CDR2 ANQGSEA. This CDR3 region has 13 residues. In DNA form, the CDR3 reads TGCAGCGTGGGCCGGGACAGGGGCTACGAGCAGTACTTC. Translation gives CSVGRDRGYEQYF.

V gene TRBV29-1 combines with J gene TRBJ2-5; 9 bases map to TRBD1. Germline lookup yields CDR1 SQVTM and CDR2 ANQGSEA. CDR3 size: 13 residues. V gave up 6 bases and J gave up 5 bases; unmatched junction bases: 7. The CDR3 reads CSVTGGRGETQYF. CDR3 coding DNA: TGCAGCGTAACAGGGGGCCGAGGGGAGACCCAGTACTTC.

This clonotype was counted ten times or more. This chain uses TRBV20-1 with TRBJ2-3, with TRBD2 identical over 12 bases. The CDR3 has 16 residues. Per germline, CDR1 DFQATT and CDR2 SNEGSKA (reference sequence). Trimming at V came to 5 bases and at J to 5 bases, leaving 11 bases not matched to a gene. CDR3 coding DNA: TGCAGTGCTGAAAAAAGACTAGCGGGAGTTGTAGATACGCAGTATTTT. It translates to CSAEKRLAGVVDTQYF.

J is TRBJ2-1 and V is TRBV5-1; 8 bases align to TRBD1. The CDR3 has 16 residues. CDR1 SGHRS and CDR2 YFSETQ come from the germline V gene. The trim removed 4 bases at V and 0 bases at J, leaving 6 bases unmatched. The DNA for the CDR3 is TGCGCCAGCAGCCCGGCCGGGACAGGCTCCTACAATGAGCAGTTCTTC. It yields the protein CASSPAGTGSYNEQFF.

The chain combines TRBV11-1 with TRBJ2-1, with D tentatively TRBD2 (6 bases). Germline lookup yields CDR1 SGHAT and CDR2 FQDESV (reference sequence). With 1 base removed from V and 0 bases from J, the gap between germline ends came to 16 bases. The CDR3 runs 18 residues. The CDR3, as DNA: TGTGCCAGCAGCTTAGTTCCACTAGCTGTAAGCTCCTACAATGAGCAGTTCTTC. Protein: CASSLVPLAVSSYNEQFF. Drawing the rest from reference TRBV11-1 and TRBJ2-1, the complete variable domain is EAEVAQSPRYKITEKSQAVAFWCDPISGHATLYWYRQILGQGPELLVQFQDESVVDDSQLPKDRFSAERLKGVDSTLKIQPAELGDSAMYLCASSLVPLAVSSYNEQFFGPGTRLTVL.

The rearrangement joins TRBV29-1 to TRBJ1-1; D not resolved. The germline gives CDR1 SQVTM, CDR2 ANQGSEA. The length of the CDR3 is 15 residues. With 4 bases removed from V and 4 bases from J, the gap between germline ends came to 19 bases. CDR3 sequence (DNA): TGCAGCGTTGTTGTCGGGTCACTCTGGGGCACTGAAGCTTTCTTT. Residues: CSVVVGSLWGTEAFF. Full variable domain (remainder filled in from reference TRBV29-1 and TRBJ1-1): SAVISQKPSRDICQRGTSLTIQCQVDSQVTMMFWYRQQPGQSLTLIATANQGSEATYESGFVIDKFPISRPNLTFSTLTVSNMSPEDSSIYLCSVVVGSLWGTEAFFGQGTRLTVV.

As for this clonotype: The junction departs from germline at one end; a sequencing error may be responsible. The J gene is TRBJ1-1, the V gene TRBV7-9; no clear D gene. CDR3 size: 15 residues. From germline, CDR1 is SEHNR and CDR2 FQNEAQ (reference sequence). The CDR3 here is CANSLAFGMNTEAFF. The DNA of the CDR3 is TGTGCCAACAGCTTGGCGTTTGGAATGAACACTGAAGCTTTCTTT.

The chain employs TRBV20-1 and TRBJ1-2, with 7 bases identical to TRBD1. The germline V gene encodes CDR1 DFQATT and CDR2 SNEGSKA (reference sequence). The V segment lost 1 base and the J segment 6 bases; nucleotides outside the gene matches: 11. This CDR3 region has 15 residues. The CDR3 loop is CSARGTETGRNGYTF. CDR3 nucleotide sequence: TGCAGTGCTAGAGGAACCGAGACAGGGCGTAATGGCTACACCTTC.

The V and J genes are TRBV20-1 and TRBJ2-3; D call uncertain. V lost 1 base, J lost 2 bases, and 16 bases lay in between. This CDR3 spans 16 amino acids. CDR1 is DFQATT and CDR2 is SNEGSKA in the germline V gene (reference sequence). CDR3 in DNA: TGCAGTGCTAGAGCTAGGGCCCAACAATACACAGATACGCAGTATTTT. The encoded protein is CSARARAQQYTDTQYF.

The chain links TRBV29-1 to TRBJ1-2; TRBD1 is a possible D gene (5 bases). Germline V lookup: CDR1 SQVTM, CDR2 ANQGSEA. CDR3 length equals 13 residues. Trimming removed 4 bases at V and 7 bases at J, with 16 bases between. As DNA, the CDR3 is TGCAGCGTTGTACCCAGGGTTGGGGGTGGCTACACCTTC. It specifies CSVVPRVGGGYTF.

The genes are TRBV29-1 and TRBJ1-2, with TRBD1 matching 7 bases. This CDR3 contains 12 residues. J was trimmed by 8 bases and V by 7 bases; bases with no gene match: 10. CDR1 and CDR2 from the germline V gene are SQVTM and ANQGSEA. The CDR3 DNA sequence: TGCAGCGCCGCGACCGACAGGGACGGCTACACCTTC. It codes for CSAATDRDGYTF.

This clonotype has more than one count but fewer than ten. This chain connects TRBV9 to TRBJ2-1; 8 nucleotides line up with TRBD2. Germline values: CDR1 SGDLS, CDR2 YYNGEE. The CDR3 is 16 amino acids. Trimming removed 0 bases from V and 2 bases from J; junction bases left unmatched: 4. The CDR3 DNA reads TGTGCCAGCAGCGTAGTCGGTAGCGGGGCCTACAATGAGCAGTTCTTC. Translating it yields CASSVVGSGAYNEQFF. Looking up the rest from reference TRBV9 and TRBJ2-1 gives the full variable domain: DSGVTQTPKHLITATGQRVTLRCSPRSGDLSVYWYQQSLDQGLQFLIQYYNGEERAKGNILERFSAQQFPDLHSELNLSSLELGDSALYFCASSVVGSGAYNEQFFGPGTRLTVL.

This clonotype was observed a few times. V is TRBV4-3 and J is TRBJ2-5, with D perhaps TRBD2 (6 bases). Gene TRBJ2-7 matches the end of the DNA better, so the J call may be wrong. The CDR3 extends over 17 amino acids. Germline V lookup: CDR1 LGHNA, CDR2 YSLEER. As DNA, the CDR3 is TGCGCCAGCAGCCAAGGGGCAGTTGCGGGAATTCGTGACGAGCAGTACTTC. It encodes CASSQGAVAGIRDEQYF.

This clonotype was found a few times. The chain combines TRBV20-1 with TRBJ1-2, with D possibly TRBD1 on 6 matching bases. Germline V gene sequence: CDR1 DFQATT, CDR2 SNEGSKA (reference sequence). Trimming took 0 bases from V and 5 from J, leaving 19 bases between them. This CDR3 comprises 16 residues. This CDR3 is CSARDPKGGRGYGYTF. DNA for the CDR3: TGCAGTGCTAGAGATCCTAAGGGGGGGCGAGGATATGGCTACACCTTC.

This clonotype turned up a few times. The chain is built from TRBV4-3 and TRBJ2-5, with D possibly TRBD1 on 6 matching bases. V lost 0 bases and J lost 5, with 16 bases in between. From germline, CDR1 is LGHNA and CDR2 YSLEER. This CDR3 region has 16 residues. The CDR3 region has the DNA TGCGCCAGCAGCCAAGATAGGGGCAGGGGCGGCGAGACCCAGTACTTC. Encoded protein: CASSQDRGRGGETQYF.

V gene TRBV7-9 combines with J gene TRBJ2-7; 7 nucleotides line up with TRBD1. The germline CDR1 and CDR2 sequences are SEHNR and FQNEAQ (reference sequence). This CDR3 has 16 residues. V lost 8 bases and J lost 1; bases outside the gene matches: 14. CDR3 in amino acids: CASGSRPGQSSYEQYF. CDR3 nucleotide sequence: TGTGCCAGCGGCTCCCGTCCGGGACAGTCGTCCTACGAGCAGTACTTC.

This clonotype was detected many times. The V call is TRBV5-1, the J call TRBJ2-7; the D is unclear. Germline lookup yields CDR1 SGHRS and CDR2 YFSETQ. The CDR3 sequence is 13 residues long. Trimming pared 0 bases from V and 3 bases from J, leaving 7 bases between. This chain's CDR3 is CASSLAASYEQYF. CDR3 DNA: TGCGCCAGCAGCTTGGCCGCCAGCTACGAGCAGTACTTC.

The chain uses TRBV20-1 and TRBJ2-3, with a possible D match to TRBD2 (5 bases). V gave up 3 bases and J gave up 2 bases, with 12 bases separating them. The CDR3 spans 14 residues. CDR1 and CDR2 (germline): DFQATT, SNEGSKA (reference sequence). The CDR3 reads CSASGGPNTDTQYF. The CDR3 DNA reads TGCAGTGCTAGCGGAGGACCTAACACAGATACGCAGTATTTT.

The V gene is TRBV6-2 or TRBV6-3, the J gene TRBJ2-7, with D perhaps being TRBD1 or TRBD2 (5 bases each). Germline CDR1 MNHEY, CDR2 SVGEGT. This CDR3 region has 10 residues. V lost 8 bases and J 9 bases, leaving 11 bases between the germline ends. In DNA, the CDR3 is TGTGCCAGCGGGGACGGTGGGCAGTACTTC. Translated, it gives CASGDGGQYF.

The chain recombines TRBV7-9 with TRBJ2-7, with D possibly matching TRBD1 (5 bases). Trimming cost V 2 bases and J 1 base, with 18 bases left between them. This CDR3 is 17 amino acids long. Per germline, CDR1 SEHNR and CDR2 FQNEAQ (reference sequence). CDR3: CASSLLIGAPSSYEQYF. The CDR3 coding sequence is TGTGCCAGCAGCTTATTAATTGGGGCCCCCTCGTCCTACGAGCAGTACTTC.

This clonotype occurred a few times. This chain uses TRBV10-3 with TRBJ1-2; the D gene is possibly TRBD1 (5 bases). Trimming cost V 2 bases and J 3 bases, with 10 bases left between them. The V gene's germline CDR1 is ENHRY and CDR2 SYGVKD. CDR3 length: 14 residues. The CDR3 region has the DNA TGTGCCATCAGTGAGATGAGGGGAGACTATGGCTACACCTTC. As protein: CAISEMRGDYGYTF.

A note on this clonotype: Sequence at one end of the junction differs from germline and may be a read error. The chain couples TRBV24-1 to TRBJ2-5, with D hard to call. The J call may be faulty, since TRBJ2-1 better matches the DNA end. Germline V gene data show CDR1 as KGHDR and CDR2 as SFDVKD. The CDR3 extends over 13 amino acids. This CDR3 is CATGDWALGEQFF. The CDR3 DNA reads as TGTGCCACCGGTGACTGGGCTTTAGGTGAGCAGTTCTTC.

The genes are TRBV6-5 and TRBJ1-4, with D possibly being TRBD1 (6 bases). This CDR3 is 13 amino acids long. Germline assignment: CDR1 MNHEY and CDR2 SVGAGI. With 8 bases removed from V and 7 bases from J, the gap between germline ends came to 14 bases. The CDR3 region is CASQSGGLEKLFF. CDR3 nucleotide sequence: TGTGCCAGCCAGTCCGGGGGGCTTGAAAAACTGTTTTTT.

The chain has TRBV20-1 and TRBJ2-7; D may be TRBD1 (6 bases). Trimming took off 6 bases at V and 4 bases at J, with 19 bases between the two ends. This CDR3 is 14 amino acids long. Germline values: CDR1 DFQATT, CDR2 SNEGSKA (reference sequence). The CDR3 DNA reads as TGCAGTGCACCAAAAACAGGGATCCTTTACGAGCAGTACTTC. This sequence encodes CSAPKTGILYEQYF.

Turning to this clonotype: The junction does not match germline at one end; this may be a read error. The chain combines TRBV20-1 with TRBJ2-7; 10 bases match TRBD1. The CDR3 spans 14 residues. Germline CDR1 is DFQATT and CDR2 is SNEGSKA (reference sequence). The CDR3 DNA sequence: TGCAGTGCTGGAGATCACAGGGACAGGGGCGAGCAGTACTTC. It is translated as CSAGDHRDRGEQYF.

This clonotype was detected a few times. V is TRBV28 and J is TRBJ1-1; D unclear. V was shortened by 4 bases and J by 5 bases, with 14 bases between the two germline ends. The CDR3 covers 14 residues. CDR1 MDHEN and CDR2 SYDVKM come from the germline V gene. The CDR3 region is CASSYEGKGTEAFF. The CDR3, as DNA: TGTGCCAGCAGTTATGAGGGTAAGGGAACTGAAGCTTTCTTT.

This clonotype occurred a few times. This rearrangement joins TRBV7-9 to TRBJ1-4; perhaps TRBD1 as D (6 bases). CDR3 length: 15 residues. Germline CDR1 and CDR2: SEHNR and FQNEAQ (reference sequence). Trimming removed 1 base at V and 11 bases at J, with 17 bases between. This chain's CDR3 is CASSLVDRPSWKLFF. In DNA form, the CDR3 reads TGTGCCAGCAGCTTAGTAGACAGGCCCTCGTGGAAACTGTTTTTT.

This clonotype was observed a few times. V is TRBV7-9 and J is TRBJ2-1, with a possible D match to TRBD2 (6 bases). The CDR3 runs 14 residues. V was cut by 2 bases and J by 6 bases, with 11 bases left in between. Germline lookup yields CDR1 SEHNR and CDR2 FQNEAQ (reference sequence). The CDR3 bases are TGTGCCAGCAGCTTATCCGGGGGAGGCAATGAGCAGTTCTTC. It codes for CASSLSGGGNEQFF.

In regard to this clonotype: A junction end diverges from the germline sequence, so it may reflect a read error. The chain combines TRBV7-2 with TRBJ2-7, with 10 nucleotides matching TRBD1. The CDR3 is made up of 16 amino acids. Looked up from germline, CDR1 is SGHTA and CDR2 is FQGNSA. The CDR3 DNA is TGTGCCAGCAGCTTAGCGCCCGGGACAGGGGTCTACGGGCAGTACTTC. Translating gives CASSLAPGTGVYGQYF.